The clone carrying this TCR beta chain came up once. Per the germline V gene, CDR1 is MNHEY and CDR2 is SMNVEV (reference sequence). The CDR3 length is 15 residues. Trimming took 7 bases from V and 5 from J, leaving 18 bases between them. The source of the sample is a study of blood T cell repertoires in COVID-19. Across the whole study: Whether acute or convalescent, the COVID-19 samples came from the United States, Italy and Spain. PBMCs, B-cell-depleted T cells, or T cells were the source of the cDNA or gDNA that made up the material.

Original handling: Nucleated cell number was recorded as an estimate derived from reference gene primer amplification. Some clones are missing from TCRdb's copy, which holds only in-frame ones; the method was immunoSEQ multiplex PCR. The V and J calls and clone size come from that table; D and trimming were worked out from the DNA. Of about 28,000 clones listed, 75% to 90% are singletons. The sequenced material came from peripheral blood. The chain links TRBV27 to TRBJ2-1; TRBD1 is a possible D gene (5 bases). The sequence was collected from a human donor with acute or convalescent COVID-19. The donor label of this sample is uncertain. As DNA, the CDR3 is TGTGCCAGCAAGCGCCCGTCCAGGGCTAACAATGAGCAGTTCTTC. Translated: CASKRPSRANNEQFF.